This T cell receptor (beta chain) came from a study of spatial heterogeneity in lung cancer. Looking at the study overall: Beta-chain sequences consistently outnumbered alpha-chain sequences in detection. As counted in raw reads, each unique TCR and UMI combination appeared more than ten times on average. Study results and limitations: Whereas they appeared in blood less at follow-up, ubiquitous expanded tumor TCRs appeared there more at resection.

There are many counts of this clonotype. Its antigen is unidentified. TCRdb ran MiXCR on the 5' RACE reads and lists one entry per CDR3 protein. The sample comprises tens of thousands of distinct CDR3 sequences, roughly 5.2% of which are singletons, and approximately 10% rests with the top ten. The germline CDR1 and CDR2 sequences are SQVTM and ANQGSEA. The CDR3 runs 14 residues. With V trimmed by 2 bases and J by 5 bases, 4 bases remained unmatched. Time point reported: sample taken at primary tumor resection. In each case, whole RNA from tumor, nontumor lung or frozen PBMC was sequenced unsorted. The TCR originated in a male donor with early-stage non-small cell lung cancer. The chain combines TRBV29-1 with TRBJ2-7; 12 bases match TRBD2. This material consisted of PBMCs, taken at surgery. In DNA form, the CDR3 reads TGCAGCGTTGAATCTAGCGGGGGGGCCCACGAGCAGTACTTC. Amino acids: CSVESSGGAHEQYF.